This T cell receptor (beta chain) stems from a study of CD8+CD57+ T cells in acquired aplastic anemia. Study-level background: Sorted CD4+ and CD8+ cell DNA averaged about 3 ug.

The authors sequenced patients whose flow cytometry had shown CD8+CD57+ cell expansion. This clonotype has just a few counts. Genomic DNA, serving as template, underwent TCR beta VDJ and CDR3 profiling. TCRdb reprocessed the reads via MiXCR and lists one record per CDR3 protein. The sample has about 180,000 distinct CDR3 sequences; less than 65% are singletons. The CDR3 loop spans 13 amino acids. The V gene lost 2 bases and the J gene lost 10 bases, with 9 bases spanning the gap. Germline CDR1 and CDR2: SNHLY and FYNNEI. This receptor was obtained from a human donor with aplastic anemia. Specimen: sorted CD4+, CD8+, or CD8+CD57+ T cells (not recorded which) from PBMCs. The chain couples TRBV2 to TRBJ1-6; D unresolved. This CDR3 reads CASSEQVGSPLHF. Written as DNA, the CDR3 is TGTGCCAGCAGTGAACAGGTTGGCTCACCCCTCCACTTT.